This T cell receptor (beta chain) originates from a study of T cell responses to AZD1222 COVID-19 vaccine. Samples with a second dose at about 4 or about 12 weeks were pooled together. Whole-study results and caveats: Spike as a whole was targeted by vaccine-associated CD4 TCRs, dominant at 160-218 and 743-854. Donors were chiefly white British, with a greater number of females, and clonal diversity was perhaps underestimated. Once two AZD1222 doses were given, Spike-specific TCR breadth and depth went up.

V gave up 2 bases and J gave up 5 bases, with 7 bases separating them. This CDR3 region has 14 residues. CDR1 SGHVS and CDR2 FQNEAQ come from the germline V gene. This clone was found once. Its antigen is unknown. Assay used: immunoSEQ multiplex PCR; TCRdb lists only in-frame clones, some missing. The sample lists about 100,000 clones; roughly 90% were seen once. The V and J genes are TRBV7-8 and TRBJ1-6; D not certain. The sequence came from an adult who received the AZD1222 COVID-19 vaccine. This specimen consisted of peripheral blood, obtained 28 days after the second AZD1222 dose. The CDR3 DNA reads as TGTGCCAGCAGCTTAAGTGGGGATAATTCACCCCTCCACTTT. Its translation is CASSLSGDNSPLHF. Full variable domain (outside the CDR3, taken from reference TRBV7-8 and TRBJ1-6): GAGVSQSPRYKVAKRGQDVALRCDPISGHVSLFWYQQALGQGPEFLTYFQNEAQLDKSGLPSDRFFAERPEGSVSTLKIQRTQQEDSAVYLCASSLSGDNSPLHFGNGTRLTVT.